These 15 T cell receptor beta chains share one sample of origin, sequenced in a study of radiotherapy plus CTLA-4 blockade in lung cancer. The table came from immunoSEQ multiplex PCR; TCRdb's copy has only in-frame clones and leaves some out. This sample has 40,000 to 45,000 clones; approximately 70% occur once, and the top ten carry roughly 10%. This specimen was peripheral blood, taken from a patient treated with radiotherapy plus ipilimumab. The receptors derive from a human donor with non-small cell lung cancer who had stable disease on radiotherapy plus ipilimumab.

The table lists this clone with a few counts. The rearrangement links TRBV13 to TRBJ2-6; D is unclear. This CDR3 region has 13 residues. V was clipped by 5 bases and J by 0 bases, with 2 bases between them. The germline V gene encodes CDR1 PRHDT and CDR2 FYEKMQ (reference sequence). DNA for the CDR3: TGTGCCAGCAGCCGCTCTGGGGCCAACGTCCTGACTTTC. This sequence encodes CASSRSGANVLTF.

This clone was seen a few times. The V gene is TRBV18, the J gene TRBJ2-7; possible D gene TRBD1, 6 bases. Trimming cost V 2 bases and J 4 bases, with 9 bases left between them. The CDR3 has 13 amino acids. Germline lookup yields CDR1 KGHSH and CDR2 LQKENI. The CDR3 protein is CASSPGGEYEQYF. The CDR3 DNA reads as TGTGCCAGCTCACCAGGGGGCGAATACGAGCAGTACTTC.

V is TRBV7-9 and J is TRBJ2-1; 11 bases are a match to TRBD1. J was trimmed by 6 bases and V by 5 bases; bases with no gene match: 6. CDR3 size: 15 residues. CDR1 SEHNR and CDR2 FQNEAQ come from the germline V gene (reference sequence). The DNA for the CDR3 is TGTGCCAGCAGCCAGGGACAGGGGGTGATCAATGAGCAGTTCTTC. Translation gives CASSQGQGVINEQFF.

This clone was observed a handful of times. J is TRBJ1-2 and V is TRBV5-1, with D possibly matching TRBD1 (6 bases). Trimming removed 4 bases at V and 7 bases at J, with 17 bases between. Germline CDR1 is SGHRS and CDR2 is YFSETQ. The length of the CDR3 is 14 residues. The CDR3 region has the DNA TGCGCCAGCAGCCCCTCCACAGGGCTGAGTGGCTACACCTTC. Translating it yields CASSPSTGLSGYTF.

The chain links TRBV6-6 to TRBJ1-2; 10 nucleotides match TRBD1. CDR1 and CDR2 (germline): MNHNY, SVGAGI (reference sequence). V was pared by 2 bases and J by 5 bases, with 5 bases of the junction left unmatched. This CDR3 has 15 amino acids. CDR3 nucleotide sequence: TGTGCCAGCAGTTACCGACAGGGGGCTGGGTATGGCTACACCTTC. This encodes CASSYRQGAGYGYTF.

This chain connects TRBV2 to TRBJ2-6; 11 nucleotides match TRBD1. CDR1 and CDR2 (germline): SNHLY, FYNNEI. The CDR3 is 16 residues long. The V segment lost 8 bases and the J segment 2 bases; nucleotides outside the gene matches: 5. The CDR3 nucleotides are TGTGCCAGCTGGGGACAGGGGGGAGCTGGGGCCAACGTCCTGACTTTC. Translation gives CASWGQGGAGANVLTF.

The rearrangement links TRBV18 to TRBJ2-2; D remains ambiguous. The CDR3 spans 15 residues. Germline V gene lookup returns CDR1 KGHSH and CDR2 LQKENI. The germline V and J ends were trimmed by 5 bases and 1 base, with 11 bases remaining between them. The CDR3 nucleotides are TGTGCCAGCTCATCACAGACTGTGAACACCGGGGAGCTGTTTTTT. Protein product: CASSSQTVNTGELFF.

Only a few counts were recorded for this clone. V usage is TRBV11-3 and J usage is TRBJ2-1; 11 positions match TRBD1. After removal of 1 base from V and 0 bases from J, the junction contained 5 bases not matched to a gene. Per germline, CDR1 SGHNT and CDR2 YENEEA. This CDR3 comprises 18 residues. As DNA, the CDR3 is TGTGCCAGCAGCTTAGGGGGGGGACAGGGGGGCTCCTACAATGAGCAGTTCTTC. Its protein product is CASSLGGGQGGSYNEQFF. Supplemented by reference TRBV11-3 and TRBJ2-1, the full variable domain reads EAGVVQSPRYKIIEKKQPVAFWCNPISGHNTLYWYLQNLGQGPELLIRYENEEAVDDSQLPKDRFSAERLKGVDSTLKIQPAELGDSAVYLCASSLGGGQGGSYNEQFFGPGTRLTVL.

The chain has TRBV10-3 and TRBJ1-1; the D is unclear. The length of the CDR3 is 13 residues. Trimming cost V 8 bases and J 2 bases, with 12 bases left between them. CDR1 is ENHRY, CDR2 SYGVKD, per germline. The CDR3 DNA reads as TGTGCCATCCGGGTTCAAGGCAACACTGAAGCTTTCTTT. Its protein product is CAIRVQGNTEAFF.

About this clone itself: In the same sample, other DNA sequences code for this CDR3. The CDR3 region has the DNA TGTGCCAGCTCACCAGACAGGGGTGGAAATCAGCCCCAGCATTTT. This codes for CASSPDRGGNQPQHF. V is TRBV18 and J is TRBJ1-5; the match to TRBD1 covers 8 bases. The CDR3 is 15 amino acids. Trimming at V came to 2 bases and at J to 4 bases, leaving 4 bases not matched to a gene. Germline CDR1 and CDR2: KGHSH and LQKENI.

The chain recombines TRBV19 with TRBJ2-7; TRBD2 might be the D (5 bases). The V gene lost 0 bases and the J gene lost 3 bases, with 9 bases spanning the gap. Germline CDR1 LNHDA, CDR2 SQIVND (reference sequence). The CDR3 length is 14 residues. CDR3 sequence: CASSIEFGIYEQYF. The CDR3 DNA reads TGTGCCAGTAGTATAGAATTCGGGATCTACGAGCAGTACTTC.

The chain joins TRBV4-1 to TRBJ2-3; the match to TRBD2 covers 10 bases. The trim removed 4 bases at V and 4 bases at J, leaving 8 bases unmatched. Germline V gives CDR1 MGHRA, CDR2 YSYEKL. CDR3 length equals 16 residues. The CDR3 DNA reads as TGCGCCAGCAGCCGTTTTGAGCGGGGGGGCTCAGATACGCAGTATTTT. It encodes CASSRFERGGSDTQYF.

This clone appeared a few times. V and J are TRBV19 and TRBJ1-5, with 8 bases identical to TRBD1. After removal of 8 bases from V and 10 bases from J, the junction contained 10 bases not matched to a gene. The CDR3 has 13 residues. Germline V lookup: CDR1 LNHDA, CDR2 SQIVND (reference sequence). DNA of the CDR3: TGTGCCAGTGGGACAGGTCCCGCGGGACCCCAGCATTTT. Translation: CASGTGPAGPQHF.

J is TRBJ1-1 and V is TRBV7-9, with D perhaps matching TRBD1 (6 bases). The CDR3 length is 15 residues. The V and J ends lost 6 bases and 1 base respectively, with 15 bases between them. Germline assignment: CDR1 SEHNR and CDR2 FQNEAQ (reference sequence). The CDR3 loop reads CASRPQDRKNTEAFF. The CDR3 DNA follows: TGTGCCAGCAGACCCCAGGACAGAAAGAACACTGAAGCTTTCTTT.

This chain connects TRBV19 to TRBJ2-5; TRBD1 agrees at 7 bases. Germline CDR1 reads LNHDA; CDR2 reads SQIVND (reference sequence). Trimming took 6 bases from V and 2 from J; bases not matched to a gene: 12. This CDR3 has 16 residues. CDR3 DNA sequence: TGTGCCAGTAGGCCGGGGATACGGACAGGACAAGAGACCCAGTACTTC. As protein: CASRPGIRTGQETQYF.